This TCR beta chain was observed in a study of blood T cell repertoires in COVID-19. Study details: Some COVID-19 samples were acute and others convalescent; all came from the United States, Italy and Spain.

J was trimmed by 7 bases and V by 3 bases; bases with no gene match: 10. The germline gives CDR1 LGHNA, CDR2 YSLEER. The CDR3 spans 16 residues. Profiling relied on immunoSEQ multiplex PCR, and the TCRdb table lists in-frame clones only, not all of them. Among 78,000 or so clones listed, around 86% were seen once. This chain uses TRBV4-3 with TRBJ2-4; TRBD1 matches 9 bases. The TCR was taken from a man over 45 with active or convalescent COVID-19. What was sequenced was peripheral blood. CDR3 in amino acids: CASSHSPGQGGNIQYF. The CDR3 DNA follows: TGCGCCAGCAGCCATTCTCCGGGACAGGGTGGGAACATTCAGTACTTC.